This T cell receptor (beta chain) was documented in a study of T cell repertoires in cytomegalovirus infection. The wider study: Alongside well-studied HLA-B-restricted CMV epitopes, recently identified HLA-C-restricted CMV epitopes were also used. Regarding the study as a whole: Carriage of CMV together with the relevant HLA was identifiable through cumulative public TCR beta family frequency.

TCRdb independently ran MiXCR on the reads; one entry per CDR3 protein. The data show hundreds of thousands of distinct CDR3 sequences, with about 42% seen just once and around 44% held by the top ten. Comment on this clonotype: No antigen is known for it.

V was clipped by 8 bases and J by 0 bases, with 8 bases between them. There are 14 residues in the CDR3. The chain joins TRBV12-3 or TRBV12-4 to TRBJ2-6; the D gene is possibly TRBD1 (5 bases). The source is a human donor in good health (CMV status not recorded). Some clones in this sample may be carry-over from other donors' samples. Sequencing was performed on cultured PBMCs, taken from culture after CMV antigen stimulation. Written as DNA, the CDR3 is TGTGCCAGCGGGGCCTCCTCTGGGGCCAACGTCCTGACTTTC. This gives the protein CASGASSGANVLTF.